This TCR beta chain originates from a study of T cell responses to AZD1222 COVID-19 vaccine. Study in general: Doses given second, at about 4 or about 12 weeks, were pooled. Study findings and constraints: Repertoire sampling happened only post peak T cell response. White British people made up most donors, females outnumbered males, and clonal diversity was possibly underestimated.

Libraries were prepared by immunoSEQ multiplex PCR; TCRdb keeps only in-frame clonotypes and omits some of them. Of roughly 79,000 clones in the sample, around 80% were seen once. The length of the CDR3 is 16 residues. The germline V and J ends were trimmed by 3 bases and 3 bases, with 18 bases remaining between them. Germline values: CDR1 LGHNA, CDR2 YSLEER. Remarks on this clone: Antigen specificity is unknown.

This receptor was taken from an adult in good health. The rearrangement links TRBV4-3 to TRBJ2-7, with D possibly called TRBD1 or TRBD2 (5 bases each). This sample comprised peripheral blood, obtained on day 0 of AZD1222 vaccination. The CDR3 nucleotides are TGCGCCAGCAGCCATAGTCGGGGCCCAACCATCTACGAGCAGTACTTC. It specifies CASSHSRGPTIYEQYF.